Shown below are 17 T cell receptor beta chains from a single sample sequenced in a study of T cells in Graves' hyperthyroidism and ophthalmopathy. The source material, RNA transcripts, was used to amplify TCR beta CDR3 regions. Carried out on the TCR CDR3, a first-round RT-PCR used the HTBI primer set. MiXCR, applied by TCRdb to the multiplex PCR reads, yields one record per CDR3 protein. Altogether approximately 870,000 distinct CDR3 sequences are present, 38% being singletons, with the ten largest covering more than 7%. The source material was blood. Receptors originate from a man between 18 and 35 years old with Graves' hyperthyroidism.

The chain couples TRBV7-3 to TRBJ2-5; 14 nucleotides line up with TRBD2. V lost 5 bases to trimming and J lost 3 bases; unmatched junction nucleotides: 8. This CDR3 contains 17 residues. Germline CDR1 SGHTA, CDR2 FQGTGA. The DNA for the CDR3 is TGTGCCAGCAGCGCCGGGACTAGCGGGAGTGCGAAAGAGACCCAGTACTTC. It yields the protein CASSAGTSGSAKETQYF.

The J gene is TRBJ2-6, the V gene TRBV6-1; D is uncertain. In germline, CDR1 is MNHNS, CDR2 SASEGT. The germline V and J ends were trimmed by 6 bases and 0 bases, with 12 bases remaining between them. CDR3 length equals 16 residues. CDR3 bases: TGTGCCAGCAGCGATCCCGTTGGCTCTGGGGCCAACGTCCTGACTTTC. Protein sequence: CASSDPVGSGANVLTF.

This clonotype was observed a few times. The V and J genes are TRBV19 and TRBJ1-1, with unresolved D. V lost 7 bases and J 6 bases, leaving 21 bases between the germline ends. This CDR3 is built from 15 residues. CDR1 is LNHDA, CDR2 SQIVND, per germline (reference sequence). The CDR3 protein is CASIERRPPRPEAFF. CDR3 nucleotide sequence: TGTGCCAGTATCGAAAGGAGACCCCCACGGCCTGAAGCTTTCTTT. Variable domain in full (rest from reference TRBV19 and TRBJ1-1): DGGITQSPKYLFRKEGQNVTLSCEQNLNHDAMYWYRQDPGQGLRLIYYSQIVNDFQKGDIAEGYSVSREKKESFPLTVTSAQKNPTAFYLCASIERRPPRPEAFFGQGTRLTVV.

The rearrangement joins TRBV7-8 to TRBJ2-5, with 8 nucleotides matching TRBD2. The CDR3 contains 16 residues. Germline V gives CDR1 SGHVS, CDR2 FQNEAQ. J was trimmed by 5 bases and V by 5 bases; bases with no gene match: 13. CDR3 sequence: CASSPWTSQQGETQYF. The CDR3 DNA reads TGTGCCAGCAGCCCCTGGACTAGCCAACAAGGGGAGACCCAGTACTTC.

The table lists this clonotype with a few counts. The chain couples TRBV11-2 to TRBJ1-2; no clear D. In germline, CDR1 is SGHAT, CDR2 FQNNGV. The length of the CDR3 is 12 residues. V dropped 6 bases and J dropped 8 bases, with 13 bases sitting between them. The CDR3 bases are TGTGCCAGCAGATCCGTCAGTCAGGGCTACACCTTC. Translated, it gives CASRSVSQGYTF.

This chain joins TRBV7-9 and TRBJ1-5, with D perhaps matching TRBD1 (5 bases). The CDR3 sequence is 15 residues long. Germline CDR1 and CDR2: SEHNR and FQNEAQ (reference sequence). V was clipped by 5 bases and J by 9 bases, with 20 bases between them. The CDR3 here is CASSGTGGAFGPQHF. The CDR3 DNA sequence: TGTGCCAGCAGCGGGACGGGAGGGGCCTTCGGGCCCCAGCATTTT.

This clonotype has a count of ten or more. V usage is TRBV7-3 and J usage is TRBJ2-6; D might be TRBD1 or TRBD2, each matching 5 bases. Trimming removed 8 bases at V and 2 bases at J, with 10 bases between. CDR3 length: 14 amino acids. The germline V gene has CDR1 SGHTA and CDR2 FQGTGA. The DNA for the CDR3 is TGTGCCAGCTCGAGGGGCCCTGGGGCCAACGTCCTGACTTTC. Protein: CASSRGPGANVLTF.

A note on this clonotype: It is likely a read error, because the conserved phenylalanine at the end of the CDR3 is missing. V is TRBV20-1 and J is TRBJ2-2; D remains ambiguous. Trimming pared 1 base from V and 5 bases from J, leaving 5 bases between. CDR1 is DFQATT and CDR2 is SNEGSKA in the germline V gene (reference sequence). The CDR3 runs 12 residues. CDR3 sequence reads: CSARVGTGELFS. DNA of the CDR3: TGCAGTGCTAGAGTGGGTACCGGGGAGCTGTTTTCT.

This clonotype was counted ten times or more. The chain recombines TRBV20-1 with TRBJ2-7; 13 positions match TRBD2. V gave up 4 bases and J gave up 0 bases; unmatched junction bases: 6. The length of the CDR3 is 16 residues. Germline V gene data show CDR1 as DFQATT and CDR2 as SNEGSKA (reference sequence). The CDR3, as DNA: TGCAGTGCTACATTCGGGACTAGCGGGGACTCCTACGAGCAGTACTTC. Translated: CSATFGTSGDSYEQYF.

In this sample, this clonotype turned up many times. CDR3 sequence reads: CASSEHVYGYTF. CDR3 DNA: TGCGCCAGCAGTGAGCACGTCTATGGCTACACCTTC. This chain connects TRBV10-2 to TRBJ1-2; D remains ambiguous. The germline CDR1 and CDR2 sequences are WSHSY and SAAADI. Trimming cost V 2 bases and J 4 bases, with 5 bases left between them. CDR3 length: 12 residues.

This clonotype was counted between two and nine times. The chain has TRBV2 and TRBJ1-1; D gene uncertain. Trimming left V 8 bases short and J 1 base short, with 32 bases between. This CDR3 has 20 amino acids. Germline V gives CDR1 SNHLY, CDR2 FYNNEI. In DNA, the CDR3 is TGTGCCAGCTTTGGGCCCCCCCGCAAAGGGTACGCTACCCGGAACACTGAAGCTTTCTTT. Translating it yields CASFGPPRKGYATRNTEAFF.

This clonotype has ten or more counts. The V and J genes are TRBV7-2 and TRBJ2-5, with 7 bases fitting TRBD1. There are 15 residues in the CDR3. Germline V gene sequence: CDR1 SGHTA, CDR2 FQGNSA. J was trimmed by 1 base and V by 0 bases; bases with no gene match: 2. Here the CDR3 reads CASSLARTGQETQYF. As DNA, the CDR3 is TGTGCCAGCAGCTTAGCTCGGACAGGCCAAGAGACCCAGTACTTC.

The J gene is TRBJ2-7, the V gene TRBV20-1, with 7 bases matching TRBD2. V lost 3 bases to trimming and J lost 7 bases; unmatched junction nucleotides: 18. Per germline, CDR1 DFQATT and CDR2 SNEGSKA (reference sequence). CDR3 length: 16 amino acids. The CDR3 here is CSASEGPGAGLREQYF. As DNA, the CDR3 is TGCAGTGCTAGTGAAGGGCCAGGAGCGGGACTACGTGAGCAGTACTTC.

V gene TRBV11-3 combines with J gene TRBJ1-1, with 8 bases fitting TRBD1. From germline, CDR1 is SGHNT and CDR2 YENEEA. Trimming removed 4 bases from V and 0 bases from J; junction bases left unmatched: 4. The CDR3 spans 15 residues. This CDR3 is CASSSRTGLNTEAFF. CDR3 in DNA: TGTGCCAGCAGCTCTAGGACAGGGCTGAACACTGAAGCTTTCTTT.

The sample holds many counts of this clonotype. The chain couples TRBV2 to TRBJ2-2, with D unclear. The CDR3 runs to 14 residues. The ends were cut back, 6 bases at V and 4 bases at J, with 12 bases in the middle. Germline values: CDR1 SNHLY, CDR2 FYNNEI. The CDR3 DNA reads TGTGCCAGCAGAGGGATCCCGACCACCGGGGAGCTGTTTTTT. Its protein product is CASRGIPTTGELFF.

This chain uses TRBV7-9 with TRBJ1-2; unclear D gene. V shed 5 bases and J shed 1 base, with 11 bases lying between them. Germline V gene lookup returns CDR1 SEHNR and CDR2 FQNEAQ (reference sequence). This CDR3 has 14 residues. CDR3 sequence reads: CASSVAVINYGYTF. CDR3 DNA sequence: TGTGCCAGCAGCGTGGCGGTAATTAACTATGGCTACACCTTC.

This chain links TRBV6-5 with TRBJ2-2; D remains unclear. The CDR3 is 12 residues long. Between the trimmed V and J ends, which lost 8 bases and 0 bases, there was a span of 4 bases. Germline CDR1 reads MNHEY; CDR2 reads SVGAGI. As DNA, the CDR3 is TGTGCCAGCCTAGCGAACACCGGGGAGCTGTTTTTT. Translating gives CASLANTGELFF.